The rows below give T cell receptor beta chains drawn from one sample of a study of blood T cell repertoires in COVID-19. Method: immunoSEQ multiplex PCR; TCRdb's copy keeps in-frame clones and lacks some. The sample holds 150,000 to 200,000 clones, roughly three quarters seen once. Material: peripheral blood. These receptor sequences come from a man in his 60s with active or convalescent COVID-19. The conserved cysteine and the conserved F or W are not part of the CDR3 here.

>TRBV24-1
ATSDIAGAVKETQY
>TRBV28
ASSPPITGGTEAF
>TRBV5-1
ASSLGTASQETQY
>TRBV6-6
ASRPGQAPRTQY
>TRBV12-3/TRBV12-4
ASSVQGGQPQH
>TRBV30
AWSRGQTYGYT
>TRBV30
ACPRGGDEQF
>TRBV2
ASGTVMNTEAF
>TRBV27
ASKMDRDKETQY
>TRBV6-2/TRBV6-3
ASSSVDSDGYEQY
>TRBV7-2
ASSLEGSGWFTGELF
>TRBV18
ASSPPGSSGSIHEQF
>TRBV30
AWSWAGYEQY
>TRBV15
ATSTAEGAKSGELF
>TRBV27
ASSFHNDNEQF
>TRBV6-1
ASSEGYSRGQF
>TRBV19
ASSIWGRNYGYT
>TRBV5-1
ASSRTGTGYYEQY
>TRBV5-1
ASRRGGGTDTQY
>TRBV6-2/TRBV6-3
ASSGLAFAYEQY
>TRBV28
ASTSNYGYT
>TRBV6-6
ASSYNRGNSNQPQH
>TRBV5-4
ASSSTRNTGELF
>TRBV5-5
ASSSTGRGAWNEQF
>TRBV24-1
ATSDSLGQY
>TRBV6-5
ASWRGSSYEQY
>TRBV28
ASSLSVMWNTEAF
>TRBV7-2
ASSLPGLARETQY
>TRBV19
ASSAYRGGPYNEQF
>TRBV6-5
ASRLGGNQPQH
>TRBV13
ASSLGVGAQGYGYT
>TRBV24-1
ATSVDDGTGQETQY